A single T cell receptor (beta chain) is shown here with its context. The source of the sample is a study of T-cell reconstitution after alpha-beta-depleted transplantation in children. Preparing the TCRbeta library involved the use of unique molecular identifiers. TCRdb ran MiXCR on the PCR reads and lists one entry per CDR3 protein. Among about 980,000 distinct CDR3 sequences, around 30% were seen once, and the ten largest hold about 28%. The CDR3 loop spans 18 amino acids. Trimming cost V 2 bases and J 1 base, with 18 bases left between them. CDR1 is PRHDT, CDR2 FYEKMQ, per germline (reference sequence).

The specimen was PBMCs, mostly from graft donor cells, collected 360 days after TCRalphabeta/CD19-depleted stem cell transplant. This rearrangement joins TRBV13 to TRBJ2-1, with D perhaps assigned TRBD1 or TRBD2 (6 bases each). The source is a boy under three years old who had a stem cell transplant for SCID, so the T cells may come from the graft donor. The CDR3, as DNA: TGTGCCAGCAGCTTAAGTGGATGGGGGGCACCTTCCTACAATGAGCAGTTCTTC. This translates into CASSLSGWGAPSYNEQFF.